These T cell receptor beta chains were read from a single sample in a study of T cells after yellow fever vaccination. From the 5' RACE reads, TCRdb called clonotypes with MiXCR, one entry per CDR3 protein. Among about 360,000 distinct CDR3 sequences listed, 6.2% were seen once. The sequencing here drew on PBMCs, taken 5 days after the yellow fever booster vaccination. Source of these receptors: a man aged 25 to 45 who received the YFV17D yellow fever vaccine. Each CDR3 is given with its conserved first and last residue. D genes are given only for firm matches. Rows give clone size only sometimes, using once, few, many, or a class for an expanded clone.

v_call	d_call	clone_size	j_call	cdr3_aa	cdr3_nt
TRBV12-3/TRBV12-4	TRBD1	NA	TRBJ2-2	CASSPDRVENTGELFF	TGTGCCAGCAGTCCCGACAGGGTAGAGAACACCGGGGAGCTGTTTTTT
TRBV5-6	TRBD1	few	TRBJ2-7	CASSDGQGALYEQYF	TGTGCCAGCAGCGACGGACAGGGGGCCCTCTACGAGCAGTACTTC
TRBV12-3/TRBV12-4	NA	few	TRBJ2-6	CASSSRVSSGANVLTF	TGTGCCAGCAGTTCCAGAGTGTCTTCTGGGGCCAACGTCCTGACTTTC
TRBV12-3/TRBV12-4	NA	NA	TRBJ2-1	CASKLSDSYNEQFF	TGTGCCAGCAAGCTGAGCGACTCCTACAATGAGCAGTTCTTC
TRBV10-3	NA	few	TRBJ2-7	CAISESADRAYEQYF	TGTGCCATCAGTGAGTCCGCCGACAGAGCCTACGAGCAGTACTTC
TRBV12-3/TRBV12-4	NA	many	TRBJ2-2	CASQSGPTPGELFF	TGTGCCAGCCAGAGTGGGCCGACGCCCGGGGAGCTGTTTTTT
TRBV12-3/TRBV12-4	TRBD1	NA	TRBJ1-6	CASRVNTGANSPLHF	TGTGCCAGCAGGGTTAATACAGGGGCTAATTCACCCCTCCACTTT
TRBV9	NA	many	TRBJ2-5	CASSVGGYQETQYF	TGTGCCAGCAGCGTAGGGGGGTACCAAGAGACCCAGTACTTC
TRBV6-6	NA	few	TRBJ2-7	CASSWAGLLDF	TGTGCCAGCAGTTGGGCGGGGCTTCTAGACTTC
TRBV29-1	NA	few	TRBJ2-7	CSVDGDRLYEQYF	TGCAGCGTTGATGGGGACCGGCTTTACGAGCAGTACTTC
TRBV11-2	NA	many	TRBJ2-7	CASSRAGSAPGEQYF	TGTGCCAGCAGCAGGGCGGGTTCCGCGCCGGGCGAGCAGTACTTC
TRBV9	NA	many	TRBJ1-5	CASSVTGGSNQPQHF	TGTGCCAGCAGCGTCACCGGGGGGAGCAATCAGCCCCAGCATTTT
TRBV7-2	TRBD2	many	TRBJ2-1	CASVREVLGEQFF	TGTGCCAGCGTGCGGGAGGTCCTAGGGGAGCAGTTCTTC
TRBV29-1	TRBD1	few	TRBJ2-2	CSVGILQGANTGELFF	TGCAGCGTTGGTATTCTACAGGGGGCGAACACCGGGGAGCTGTTTTTT
TRBV15	NA	many	TRBJ2-5	CATSSRLKLQETQYF	TGTGCCACCAGCAGTAGACTGAAGCTCCAAGAGACCCAGTACTTC
TRBV7-6	NA	NA	TRBJ2-5	CASSWVEGGKTQYF	TGTGCCAGCAGCTGGGTAGAGGGAGGAAAGACCCAGTACTTC
TRBV6-2/TRBV6-3	TRBD2	NA	TRBJ2-1	CATLLAGGPGDNEQFF	TGTGCCACTTTACTAGCGGGAGGGCCGGGGGACAATGAGCAGTTCTTC
TRBV7-6	NA	many	TRBJ1-5	CASSQRGHGQPQHF	TGTGCCAGCAGCCAGCGGGGCCACGGTCAGCCCCAGCATTTT
TRBV10-3	NA	NA	TRBJ1-2	CAISQGPVGYTF	TGTGCCATCTCCCAGGGGCCGGTCGGCTACACCTTC
TRBV29-1	TRBD1	NA	TRBJ2-2	CSVLGTGTGELFF	TGCAGCGTACTTGGGACAGGCACCGGGGAGCTGTTTTTT
TRBV7-2	NA	NA	TRBJ2-3	CASSLVLAADTQYF	TGTGCCAGCAGCTTAGTACTGGCCGCAGATACGCAGTATTTT